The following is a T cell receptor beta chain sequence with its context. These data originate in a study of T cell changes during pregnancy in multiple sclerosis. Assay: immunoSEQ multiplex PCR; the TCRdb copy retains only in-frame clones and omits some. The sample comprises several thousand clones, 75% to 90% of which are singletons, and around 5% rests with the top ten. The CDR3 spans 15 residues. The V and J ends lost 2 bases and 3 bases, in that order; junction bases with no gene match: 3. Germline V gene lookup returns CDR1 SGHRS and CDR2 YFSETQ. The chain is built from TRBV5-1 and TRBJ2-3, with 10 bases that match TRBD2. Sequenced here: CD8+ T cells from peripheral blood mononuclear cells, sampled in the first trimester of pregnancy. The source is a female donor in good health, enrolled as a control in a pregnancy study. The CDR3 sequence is CASSFSSGGTDTQYF. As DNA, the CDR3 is TGCGCCAGCAGCTTCAGTAGCGGGGGGACAGATACGCAGTATTTT.